These T cell receptor beta chains were read from a single sample in a study of low-dose radiotherapy and immunotherapy resistance in tumors. Each CDR3 protein is one row after TCRdb ran MiXCR on the reads. The sample consists of 45,000 to 75,000 distinct CDR3 sequences, almost 25% of them appearing once. Specimen: PBMCs, collected before treatment. Receptors were obtained from a male donor with prostate cancer. Both conserved end residues are part of each CDR3. The order of the fields is V gene, J gene, clone size, D gene, CDR3 protein, CDR3 DNA. The D gene is left open where the match is weak. Not every row has a clone size; where given, it reads once, few, many or a size class.

TRBV20-1	TRBJ1-6	many	-	CSASGTKSSYNSPLHF	TGCAGTGCTAGTGGGACTAAGTCCTCCTATAATTCACCCCTCCACTTT
TRBV5-5	TRBJ2-7	-	TRBD1	CASSPDRGGSYEQYF	TGTGCCAGCAGTCCGGACAGGGGAGGCTCCTACGAGCAGTACTTC
TRBV15	TRBJ2-2	many	-	CATSIEGPTGELFF	TGTGCCACCAGCATTGAGGGACCCACCGGGGAGCTGTTTTTT
TRBV6-2/TRBV6-3	TRBJ2-7	medium-sized	-	CASSYSIDGSYEQYF	TGTGCCAGCAGTTACTCGATAGACGGTTCCTACGAGCAGTACTTC
TRBV29-1	TRBJ2-2	many	TRBD2	CSATTSGAGELFF	TGCAGCGCCACGACTAGCGGGGCCGGGGAGCTGTTTTTT
TRBV6-5	TRBJ1-1	many	TRBD1	CASRLRQGKNTEAFF	TGTGCCAGCAGACTAAGACAGGGGAAGAACACTGAAGCTTTCTTT
TRBV5-1	TRBJ1-1	-	-	CASGTGPNTEAFF	TGCGCCAGCGGGACCGGGCCGAACACTGAAGCTTTCTTT
TRBV29-1	TRBJ2-1	many	TRBD2	CSVTASGGEEEQFF	TGCAGCGTTACGGCTAGCGGGGGGGAGGAGGAGCAGTTCTTC
TRBV12-3/TRBV12-4	TRBJ1-6	many	-	CASSYSNSPLHF	TGTGCCAGCAGTTACAGTAATTCACCCCTCCACTTT
TRBV2	TRBJ1-1	many	-	CASRSDPTTEAFF	TGTGCCAGCAGGTCGGACCCGACGACTGAAGCTTTCTTT
TRBV3-1	TRBJ1-3	many	-	CASSQEVLGSGNTIYF	TGTGCCAGCAGCCAAGAAGTTCTGGGCTCTGGAAACACCATATATTTT
TRBV7-9	TRBJ1-3	many	TRBD1	CASSLAGGYGNTIYF	TGTGCCAGCAGCTTGGCAGGGGGGTATGGAAACACCATATATTTT
TRBV7-3	TRBJ2-3	many	TRBD1	CASSDRGHTDTQYF	TGTGCCAGCAGCGACAGGGGACACACAGATACGCAGTATTTT
TRBV7-9	TRBJ2-7	many	-	CASSLGLRGGLYEQYF	TGTGCCAGCAGCTTAGGTCTACGCGGAGGACTCTACGAGCAGTACTTC
TRBV10-1	TRBJ1-2	many	-	CASSEGQLYGYTF	TGCGCCAGCAGTGAAGGACAGCTCTATGGCTACACCTTC
TRBV3-1	TRBJ1-1	many	-	CASRRGTEAFF	TGTGCCAGCAGACGTGGGACTGAAGCTTTCTTT
TRBV29-1	TRBJ1-1	-	-	CSGVNTEAFF	TGCAGCGGGGTGAACACTGAAGCTTTCTTT